The sequence of this T cell receptor (beta chain) was determined in a study of blood T cells in healthy people across ages. The CDR3 loop spans 14 amino acids. CDR1 KGHDR and CDR2 SFDVKD come from the germline V gene. Germline trimming cut 9 bases from V and 3 bases from J; bases unmatched to any gene: 9. This clonotype was observed at least ten times. What it recognizes is unknown. Points from the study as a whole: Estimates of diversity drawn from one million T cells were considered underestimates. Age advanced and TCR beta diversity per million T cells fell, roughly linearly.

The authors ran a second PCR of about 7 to 11 cycles using a sample-barcoded 5' primer and a J-beta primer mix. Carrying 12 random nucleotides, a template-switch adaptor labeled each individual cDNA molecule. TCRdb ran MiXCR on the 5' RACE reads and lists one entry per CDR3 protein. The sample carries some 860,000 distinct CDR3 sequences, 45% to 70% recorded once. This sequence was found in a man aged 40-49 years in good health. The sequencing sample was made of blood. The rearrangement links TRBV24-1 to TRBJ2-7; 8 bases line up with TRBD1. CDR3: CATPRAGTGYEQYF. In DNA, the CDR3 is TGTGCCACCCCTCGGGCGGGGACAGGCTACGAGCAGTACTTC.